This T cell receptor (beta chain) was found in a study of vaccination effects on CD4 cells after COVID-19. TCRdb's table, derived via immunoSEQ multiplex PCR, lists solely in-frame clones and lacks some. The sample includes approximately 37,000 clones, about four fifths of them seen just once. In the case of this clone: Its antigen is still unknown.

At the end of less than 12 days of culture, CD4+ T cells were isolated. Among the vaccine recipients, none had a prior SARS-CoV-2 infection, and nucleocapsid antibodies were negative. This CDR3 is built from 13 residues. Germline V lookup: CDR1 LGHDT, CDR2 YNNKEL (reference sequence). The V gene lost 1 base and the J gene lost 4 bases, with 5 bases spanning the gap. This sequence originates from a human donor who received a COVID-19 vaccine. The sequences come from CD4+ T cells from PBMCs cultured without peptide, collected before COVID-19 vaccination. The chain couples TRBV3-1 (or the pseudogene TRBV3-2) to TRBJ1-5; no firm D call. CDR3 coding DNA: TGTGCCAGCAGCCAAGGGGAAAATCAGCCCCAGCATTTT. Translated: CASSQGENQPQHF.